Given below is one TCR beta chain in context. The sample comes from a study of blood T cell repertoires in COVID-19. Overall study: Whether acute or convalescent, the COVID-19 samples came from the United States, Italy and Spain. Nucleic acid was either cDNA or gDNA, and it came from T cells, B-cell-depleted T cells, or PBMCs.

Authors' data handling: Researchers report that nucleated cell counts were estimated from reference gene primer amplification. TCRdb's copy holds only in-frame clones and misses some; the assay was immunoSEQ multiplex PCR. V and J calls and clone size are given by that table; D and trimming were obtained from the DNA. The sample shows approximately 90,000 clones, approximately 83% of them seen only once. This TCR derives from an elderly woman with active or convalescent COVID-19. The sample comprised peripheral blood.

The CDR3 reads CASKEREGRGYYNEQFF. CDR3 DNA sequence: TGTGCCAGTAAAGAGCGGGAGGGCCGTGGGTACTACAATGAGCAGTTCTTC. This sequence joins TRBV19 and TRBJ2-1; 10 positions match TRBD2. The ends lost 7 bases at V and 3 bases at J; junction bases unmatched: 12. This CDR3 is built from 17 residues. Germline assignment: CDR1 LNHDA and CDR2 SQIVND (reference sequence).